One and the same sample provided the 5 T cell receptor beta chains below, sequenced in a study of response to subunit inactivated influenza vaccine. Each CDR3 protein is one row after TCRdb ran MiXCR on the RT-PCR reads. In the table there are roughly 700,000 distinct CDR3 sequences, approximately 14% of which are singletons. This sample comprised PBMCs from blood, obtained less than 15 days before vaccination. The receptors originated from a man aged 50 to 59 who received an inactivated influenza vaccine.

V and J are TRBV7-3 and TRBJ2-1; weak D call: TRBD1 (5 bases). This CDR3 comprises 14 residues. Trimming removed 5 bases at V and 7 bases at J, with 15 bases between. Germline V CDR1 and CDR2: SGHTA, FQGTGA. CDR3 amino acids: CASSPLRAGNEQFF. The CDR3 DNA is TGTGCCAGCAGCCCCCTCAGGGCAGGGAATGAGCAGTTCTTC.

The V and J genes are TRBV9 and TRBJ1-2, with unresolved D. Germline V gene lookup returns CDR1 SGDLS and CDR2 YYNGEE. The CDR3 covers 19 residues. V lost 4 bases and J 0 bases, leaving 25 bases between the germline ends. As DNA, the CDR3 is TGTGCCAGCAGCCCCGCACCCATTAGCGGGCCGACGACTAACTATGGCTACACCTTC. This encodes CASSPAPISGPTTNYGYTF.

The chain links TRBV20-1 to TRBJ1-5, with D perhaps matching TRBD1 (5 bases). V gave up 0 bases and J gave up 3 bases, with 9 bases separating them. CDR1 and CDR2 (germline): DFQATT, SNEGSKA (reference sequence). The CDR3 totals 14 residues. The DNA for the CDR3 is TGCAGTGCTAGAGATGGGGCGTACAATCAGCCCCAGCATTTT. As protein: CSARDGAYNQPQHF.

This clonotype has more than one count but fewer than ten. The rearrangement joins TRBV24-1 to TRBJ2-3; TRBD2 might be the D (5 bases). The germline V gene encodes CDR1 KGHDR and CDR2 SFDVKD. V was clipped by 4 bases and J by 2 bases, with 9 bases between them. The length of the CDR3 is 14 residues. The CDR3 nucleotides read TGTGCCACCAGTGAGGGAGACTACACAGATACGCAGTATTTT. Translation: CATSEGDYTDTQYF.

This chain connects TRBV5-1 to TRBJ2-7; D is unclear. Germline V lookup: CDR1 SGHRS, CDR2 YFSETQ. V was trimmed by 4 bases and J by 6 bases, leaving 11 bases between them. This CDR3 region has 12 residues. CDR3 nucleotides: TGCGCCAGCAGCACCCACAAAGGCGAGCAGTACTTC. Translation gives CASSTHKGEQYF.